Each of the 5 T cell receptor beta chains below was sequenced from the same sample in a study of vaccination and CD4 T cells after COVID-19. Oncomine TCR Beta short-read sequencing was applied to DNA from cultured CD4+ T cells. TCRdb re-called the PCR reads through MiXCR, storing one row per CDR3 protein. The repertoire consists of more than 12,000 distinct CDR3 sequences, with 50% to 55% occurring once and the leading ten covering approximately 12%. No antigens are known for them. Treatment given: roughly ten-day PBMC culture with coronavirus spike peptide pools or control peptides (ViraFEST assay). Sequencing was carried out using CD4+ T cells from blood, cultured in vitro. The receptor set was obtained from a human donor who had recovered from COVID-19.

The chain combines TRBV20-1 with TRBJ2-2, with TRBD2 identical over 11 bases. The CDR3 contains 14 residues. Germline CDR1 DFQATT, CDR2 SNEGSKA (reference sequence). J gave up 6 bases and V 4 bases, and 4 bases lay outside the gene matches. CDR3 DNA: TGCAGTGCTACCACTAGCGGGGGAGCCGGGGAGCTGTTTTTT. This codes for CSATTSGGAGELFF.

This clonotype occurred a few times. This rearrangement joins TRBV20-1 to TRBJ2-1; D unclear. Trimming cost V 6 bases and J 4 bases, with 13 bases left between them. The CDR3 is made up of 13 amino acids. Germline lookup yields CDR1 DFQATT and CDR2 SNEGSKA (reference sequence). CDR3 amino acids: CSAPLPPYNEQFF. The CDR3 DNA is TGCAGTGCACCGCTCCCTCCGTACAATGAGCAGTTCTTC.

The CDR3 is CASSLPGRTDTQYF. The CDR3 nucleotides read TGTGCCAGCAGTTTACCGGGCCGCACAGATACGCAGTATTTT. This sequence joins TRBV27 and TRBJ2-3; D is undetermined. This CDR3 region has 14 residues. The germline V gene encodes CDR1 MNHEY and CDR2 SMNVEV (reference sequence). V gave up 2 bases and J gave up 1 base, with 7 bases separating them.

The chain recombines TRBV28 with TRBJ1-2; no definite D call. CDR1 and CDR2 (germline): MDHEN, SYDVKM. The CDR3 is 14 residues long. Trimming shortened V by 1 base and J by 8 bases, and 14 bases separated the two germline ends. The CDR3 protein is CASSLYSAGVGYTF. In DNA, the CDR3 is TGTGCCAGCAGTTTATATAGCGCTGGGGTCGGCTACACCTTC.

This sequence joins TRBV19 and TRBJ2-2, with D possibly being TRBD1 (5 bases). The CDR3 length is 15 residues. Germline CDR1 and CDR2: LNHDA and SQIVND (reference sequence). V lost 6 bases and J 8 bases, leaving 19 bases between the germline ends. CDR3 loop: CASRAQGSPGGELFF. CDR3 nucleotide sequence: TGTGCCAGTAGGGCCCAGGGCAGTCCAGGGGGGGAGCTGTTTTTT.